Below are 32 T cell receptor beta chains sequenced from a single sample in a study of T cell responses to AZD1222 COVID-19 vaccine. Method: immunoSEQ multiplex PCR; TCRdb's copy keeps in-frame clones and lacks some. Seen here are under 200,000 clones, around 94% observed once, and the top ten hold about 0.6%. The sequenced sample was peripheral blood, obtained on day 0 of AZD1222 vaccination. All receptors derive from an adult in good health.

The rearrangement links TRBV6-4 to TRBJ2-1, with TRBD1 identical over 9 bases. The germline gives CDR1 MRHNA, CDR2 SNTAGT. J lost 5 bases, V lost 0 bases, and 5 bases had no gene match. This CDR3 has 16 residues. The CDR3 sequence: CASSDSDRGDNNEQFF. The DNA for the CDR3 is TGTGCCAGCAGTGACTCCGACAGGGGGGACAACAATGAGCAGTTCTTC.

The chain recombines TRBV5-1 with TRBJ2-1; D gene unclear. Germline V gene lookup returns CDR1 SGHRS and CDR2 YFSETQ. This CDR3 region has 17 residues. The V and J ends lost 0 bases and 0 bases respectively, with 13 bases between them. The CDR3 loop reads CASSLAETKSSYNEQFF. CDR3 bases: TGCGCCAGCAGCTTGGCCGAGACGAAAAGCTCCTACAATGAGCAGTTCTTC.

CDR3 sequence: CASSAIQSNSGNTIYF. The CDR3, as DNA: TGTGCCAGCAGTGCCATACAGTCTAACTCTGGAAACACCATATATTTT. The genes are TRBV6-1 and TRBJ1-3, with no clear D. This CDR3 spans 16 amino acids. Trimming removed 4 bases at V and 0 bases at J, with 13 bases between. Germline V gene lookup returns CDR1 MNHNS and CDR2 SASEGT.

CDR3 region: CSVVENTEAFF. CDR3 coding DNA: TGCAGCGTTGTAGAGAACACTGAAGCTTTCTTT. This chain links TRBV29-1 with TRBJ1-1; no firm D call. V lost 4 bases, J lost 1 base, and 4 bases lay in between. CDR3 size: 11 residues. Germline V gives CDR1 SQVTM, CDR2 ANQGSEA.

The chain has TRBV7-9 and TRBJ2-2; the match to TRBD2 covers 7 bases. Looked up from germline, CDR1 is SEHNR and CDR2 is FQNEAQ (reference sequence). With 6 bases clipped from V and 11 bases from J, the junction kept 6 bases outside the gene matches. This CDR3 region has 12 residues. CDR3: CASRTGGGELFF. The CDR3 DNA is TGTGCCAGCAGAACGGGGGGAGGAGAGCTGTTTTTT.

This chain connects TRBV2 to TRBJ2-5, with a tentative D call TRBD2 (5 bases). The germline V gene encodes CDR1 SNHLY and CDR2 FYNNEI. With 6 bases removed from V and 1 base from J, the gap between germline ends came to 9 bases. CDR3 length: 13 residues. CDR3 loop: CASSRDLQETQYF. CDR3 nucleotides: TGTGCCAGCAGCCGGGATCTCCAAGAGACCCAGTACTTC.

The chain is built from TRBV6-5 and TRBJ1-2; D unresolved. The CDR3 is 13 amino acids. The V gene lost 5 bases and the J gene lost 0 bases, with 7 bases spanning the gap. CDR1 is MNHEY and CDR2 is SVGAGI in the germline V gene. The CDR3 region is CASSPTTNYGYTF. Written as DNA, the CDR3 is TGTGCCAGCAGTCCCACCACTAACTATGGCTACACCTTC.

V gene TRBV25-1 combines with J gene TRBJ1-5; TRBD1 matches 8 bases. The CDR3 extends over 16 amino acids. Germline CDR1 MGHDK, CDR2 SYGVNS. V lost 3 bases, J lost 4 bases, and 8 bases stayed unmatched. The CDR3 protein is CASSDGAGTGNQPQHF. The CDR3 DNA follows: TGTGCCAGCAGTGATGGGGCTGGGACAGGAAATCAGCCCCAGCATTTT.

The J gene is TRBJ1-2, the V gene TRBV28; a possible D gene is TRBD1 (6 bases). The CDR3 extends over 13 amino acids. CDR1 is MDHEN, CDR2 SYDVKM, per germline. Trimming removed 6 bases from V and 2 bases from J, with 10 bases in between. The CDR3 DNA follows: TGTGCCAGCAGGGTAGGGACAAACTATGGCTACACCTTC. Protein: CASRVGTNYGYTF.

The DNA for the CDR3 is TGTGCCAGCAGCTTCAACCCGACAGGGGGTATGAACACTGAAGCTTTCTTT. This codes for CASSFNPTGGMNTEAFF. This chain uses TRBV11-2 with TRBJ1-1; 9 bases are a match to TRBD1. Looked up from germline, CDR1 is SGHAT and CDR2 is FQNNGV. The CDR3 loop spans 17 amino acids. J lost 0 bases, V lost 3 bases, and 8 bases had no gene match.

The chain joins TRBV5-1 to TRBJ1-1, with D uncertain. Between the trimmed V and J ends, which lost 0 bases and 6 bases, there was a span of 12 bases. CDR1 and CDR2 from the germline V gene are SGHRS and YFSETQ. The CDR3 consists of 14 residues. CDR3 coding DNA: TGCGCCAGCAGCTTGGTCGAGGAAGAAGCTGAAGCTTTCTTT. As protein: CASSLVEEEAEAFF.

CDR3 DNA sequence: TGTGCCACCGGGCAGCTATATGGCTACACCTTC. Protein: CATGQLYGYTF. The chain joins TRBV24-1 to TRBJ1-2; D is ambiguous. Trimming cost V 9 bases and J 5 bases, with 9 bases left between them. CDR1 and CDR2 (germline): KGHDR, SFDVKD. The CDR3 covers 11 residues.

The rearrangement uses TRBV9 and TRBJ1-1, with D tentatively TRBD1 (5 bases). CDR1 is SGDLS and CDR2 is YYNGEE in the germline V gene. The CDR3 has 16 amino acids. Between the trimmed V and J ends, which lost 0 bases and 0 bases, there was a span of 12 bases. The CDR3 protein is CASSVEGFSMNTEAFF. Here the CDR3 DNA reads TGTGCCAGCAGCGTAGAGGGGTTTTCAATGAACACTGAAGCTTTCTTT.

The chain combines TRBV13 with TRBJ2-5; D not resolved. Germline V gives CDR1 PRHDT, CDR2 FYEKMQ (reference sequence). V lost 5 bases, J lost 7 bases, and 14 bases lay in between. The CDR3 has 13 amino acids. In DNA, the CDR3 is TGTGCCAGCAGCCGACTGGGGATTCGGACCCAGTACTTC. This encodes CASSRLGIRTQYF.

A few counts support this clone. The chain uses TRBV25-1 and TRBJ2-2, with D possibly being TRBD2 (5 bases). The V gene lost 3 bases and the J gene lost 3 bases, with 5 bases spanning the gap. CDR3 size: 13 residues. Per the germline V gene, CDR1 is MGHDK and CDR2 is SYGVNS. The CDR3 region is CASSERDTGELFF. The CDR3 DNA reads TGTGCCAGCAGTGAGCGGGACACCGGGGAGCTGTTTTTT.

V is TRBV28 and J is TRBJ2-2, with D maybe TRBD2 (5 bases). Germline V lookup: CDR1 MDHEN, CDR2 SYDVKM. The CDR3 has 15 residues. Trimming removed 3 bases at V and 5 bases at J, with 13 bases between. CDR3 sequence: CASSFNLEGTGELFF. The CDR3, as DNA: TGTGCCAGCAGTTTCAACCTTGAGGGAACCGGGGAGCTGTTTTTT.

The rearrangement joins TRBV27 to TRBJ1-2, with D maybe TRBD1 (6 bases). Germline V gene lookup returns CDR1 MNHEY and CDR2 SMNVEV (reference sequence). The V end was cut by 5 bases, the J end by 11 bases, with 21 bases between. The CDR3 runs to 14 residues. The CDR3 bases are TGTGCCAGCAGTACAACCGGCGGGGGGCTTGGGTACACCTTC. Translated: CASSTTGGGLGYTF.

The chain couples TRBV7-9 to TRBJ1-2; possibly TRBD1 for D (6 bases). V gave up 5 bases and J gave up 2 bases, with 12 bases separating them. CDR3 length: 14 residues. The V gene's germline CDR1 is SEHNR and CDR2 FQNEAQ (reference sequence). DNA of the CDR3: TGTGCCAGCAGCCCGGGGGCCTCAAACTATGGCTACACCTTC. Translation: CASSPGASNYGYTF.

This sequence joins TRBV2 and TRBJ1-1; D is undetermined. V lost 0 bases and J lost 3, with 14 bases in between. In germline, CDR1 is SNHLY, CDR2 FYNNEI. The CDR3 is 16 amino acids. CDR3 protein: CASSEALWGSDTEAFF. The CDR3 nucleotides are TGTGCCAGCAGTGAAGCGCTTTGGGGATCGGACACTGAAGCTTTCTTT.

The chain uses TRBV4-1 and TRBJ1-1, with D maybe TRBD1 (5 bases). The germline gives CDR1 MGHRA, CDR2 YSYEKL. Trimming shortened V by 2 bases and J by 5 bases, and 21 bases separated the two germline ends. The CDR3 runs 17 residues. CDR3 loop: CASSQILNTAGDTEAFF. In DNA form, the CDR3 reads TGCGCCAGCAGCCAAATCTTGAACACGGCGGGGGATACTGAAGCTTTCTTT.

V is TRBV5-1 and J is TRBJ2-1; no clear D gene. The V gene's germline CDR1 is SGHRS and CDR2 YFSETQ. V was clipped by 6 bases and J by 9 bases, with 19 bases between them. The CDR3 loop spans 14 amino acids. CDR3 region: CASKPLSTLTEQFF. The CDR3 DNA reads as TGCGCCAGCAAGCCCCTCTCGACATTGACTGAGCAGTTCTTC.

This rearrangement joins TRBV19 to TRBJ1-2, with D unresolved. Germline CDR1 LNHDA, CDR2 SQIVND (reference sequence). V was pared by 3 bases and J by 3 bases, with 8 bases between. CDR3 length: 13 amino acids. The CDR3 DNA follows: TGTGCCAGTAGTATCTCTACGGACTATGGCTACACCTTC. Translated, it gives CASSISTDYGYTF.

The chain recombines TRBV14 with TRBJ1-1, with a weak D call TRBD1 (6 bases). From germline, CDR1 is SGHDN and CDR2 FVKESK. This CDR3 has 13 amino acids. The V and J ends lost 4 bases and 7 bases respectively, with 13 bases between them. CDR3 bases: TGTGCCAGCAGCCCGACAGGCGGACTTGAAGCTTTCTTT. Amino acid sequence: CASSPTGGLEAFF.

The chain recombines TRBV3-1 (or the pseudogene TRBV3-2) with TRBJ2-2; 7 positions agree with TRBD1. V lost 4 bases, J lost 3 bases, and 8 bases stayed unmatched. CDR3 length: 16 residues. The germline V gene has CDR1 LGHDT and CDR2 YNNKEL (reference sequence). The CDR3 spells CASSLKGGFYTGELFF. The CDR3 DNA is TGTGCCAGCAGCCTCAAAGGGGGCTTTTACACCGGGGAGCTGTTTTTT.

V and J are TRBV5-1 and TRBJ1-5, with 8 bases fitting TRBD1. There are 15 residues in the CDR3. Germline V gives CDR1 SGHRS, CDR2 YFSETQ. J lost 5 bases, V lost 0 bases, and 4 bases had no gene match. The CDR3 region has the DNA TGCGCCAGCAGCTTGGAGTCAGGGGGCTATCAGCCCCAGCATTTT. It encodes CASSLESGGYQPQHF.

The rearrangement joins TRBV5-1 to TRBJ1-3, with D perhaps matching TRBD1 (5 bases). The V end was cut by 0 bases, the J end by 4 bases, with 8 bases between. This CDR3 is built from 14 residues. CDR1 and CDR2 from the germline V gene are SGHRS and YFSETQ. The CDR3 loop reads CASSLVGDGNTIYF. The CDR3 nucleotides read TGCGCCAGCAGCTTGGTTGGGGACGGAAACACCATATATTTT.

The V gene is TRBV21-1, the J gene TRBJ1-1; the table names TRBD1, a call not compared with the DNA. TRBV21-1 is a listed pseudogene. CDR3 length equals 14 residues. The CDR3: CARGQGVRSTEAFF. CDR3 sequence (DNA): TGTGCCAGAGGTCAGGGCGTCAGGAGCACTGAAGCTTTCTTT.

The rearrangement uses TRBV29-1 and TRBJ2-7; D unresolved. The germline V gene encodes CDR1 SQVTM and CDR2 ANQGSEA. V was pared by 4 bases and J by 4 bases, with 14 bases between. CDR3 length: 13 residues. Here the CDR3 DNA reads TGCAGCGTTGGAAGATCGGCGGTTTACGAGCAGTACTTC. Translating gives CSVGRSAVYEQYF.

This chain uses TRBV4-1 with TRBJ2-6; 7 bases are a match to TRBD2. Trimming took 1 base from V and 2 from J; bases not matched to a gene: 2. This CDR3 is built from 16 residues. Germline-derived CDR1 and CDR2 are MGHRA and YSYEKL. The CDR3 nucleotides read TGCGCCAGCAGCCAAGCGGGGGGAACTGGGGCCAACGTCCTGACTTTC. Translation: CASSQAGGTGANVLTF.

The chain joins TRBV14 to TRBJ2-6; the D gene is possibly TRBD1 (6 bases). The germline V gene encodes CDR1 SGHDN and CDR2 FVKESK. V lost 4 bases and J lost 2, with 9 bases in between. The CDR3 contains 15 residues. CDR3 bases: TGTGCCAGCAGCCCCAAGGGGGCTGGGGCCAACGTCCTGACTTTC. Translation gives CASSPKGAGANVLTF.

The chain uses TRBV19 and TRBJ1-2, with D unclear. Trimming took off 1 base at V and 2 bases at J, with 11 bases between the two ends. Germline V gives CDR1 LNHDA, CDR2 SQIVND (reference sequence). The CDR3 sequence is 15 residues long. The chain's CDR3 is CASSIAIGFNYGYTF. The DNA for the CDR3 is TGTGCCAGTAGTATAGCTATTGGGTTCAACTATGGCTACACCTTC.

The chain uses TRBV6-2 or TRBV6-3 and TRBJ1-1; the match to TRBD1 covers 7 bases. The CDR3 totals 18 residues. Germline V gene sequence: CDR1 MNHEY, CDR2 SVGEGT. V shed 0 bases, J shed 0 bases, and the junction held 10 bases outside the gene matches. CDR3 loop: CASSYSEGAPTLNTEAFF. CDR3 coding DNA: TGTGCCAGCAGTTACTCGGAGGGGGCCCCGACCCTGAACACTGAAGCTTTCTTT.